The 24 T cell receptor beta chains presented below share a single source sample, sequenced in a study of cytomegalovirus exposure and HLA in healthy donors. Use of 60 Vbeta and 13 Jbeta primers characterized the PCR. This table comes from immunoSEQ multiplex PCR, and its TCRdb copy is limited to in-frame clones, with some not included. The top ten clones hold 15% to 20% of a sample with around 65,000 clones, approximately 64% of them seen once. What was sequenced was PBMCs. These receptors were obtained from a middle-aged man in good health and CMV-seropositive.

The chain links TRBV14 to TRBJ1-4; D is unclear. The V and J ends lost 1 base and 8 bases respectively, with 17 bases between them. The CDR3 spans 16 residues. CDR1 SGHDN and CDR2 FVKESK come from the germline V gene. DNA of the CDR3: TGTGCCAGCAGCCAAGGAGGGCGGGGATACACCGAAAAACTGTTTTTT. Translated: CASSQGGRGYTEKLFF.

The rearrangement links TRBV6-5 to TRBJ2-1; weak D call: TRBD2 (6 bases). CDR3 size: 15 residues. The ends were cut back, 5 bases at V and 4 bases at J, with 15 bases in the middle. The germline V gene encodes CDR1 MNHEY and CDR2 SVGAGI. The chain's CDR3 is CASSTAGNGYNEQFF. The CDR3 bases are TGTGCCAGCAGTACGGCGGGGAACGGGTACAATGAGCAGTTCTTC.

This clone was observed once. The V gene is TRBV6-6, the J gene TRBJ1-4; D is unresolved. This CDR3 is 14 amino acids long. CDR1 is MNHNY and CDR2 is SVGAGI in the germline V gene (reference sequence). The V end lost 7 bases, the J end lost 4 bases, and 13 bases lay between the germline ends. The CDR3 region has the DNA TGTGCCAGCAATTTACCGGGTATTAATGAAAAACTGTTTTTT. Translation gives CASNLPGINEKLFF.

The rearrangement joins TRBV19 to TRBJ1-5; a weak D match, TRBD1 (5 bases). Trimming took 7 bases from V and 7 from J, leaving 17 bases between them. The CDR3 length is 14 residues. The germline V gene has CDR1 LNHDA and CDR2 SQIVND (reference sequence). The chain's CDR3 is CASMGGPLEQPQHF. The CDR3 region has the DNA TGTGCCAGTATGGGGGGTCCTTTGGAGCAGCCCCAGCATTTT.

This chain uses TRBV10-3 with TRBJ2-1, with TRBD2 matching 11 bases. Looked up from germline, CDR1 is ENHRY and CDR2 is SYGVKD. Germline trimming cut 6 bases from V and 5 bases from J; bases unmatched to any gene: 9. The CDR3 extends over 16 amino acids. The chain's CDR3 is CAISATIAGGDNEQFF. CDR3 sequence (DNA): TGTGCCATCAGCGCTACGATAGCGGGAGGGGACAATGAGCAGTTCTTC.

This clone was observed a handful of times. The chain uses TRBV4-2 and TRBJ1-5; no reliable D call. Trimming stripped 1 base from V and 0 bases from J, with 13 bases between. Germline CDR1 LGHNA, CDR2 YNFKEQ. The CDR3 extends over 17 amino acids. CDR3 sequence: CASSQGVGGRSNQPQHF. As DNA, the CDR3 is TGTGCCAGCAGCCAAGGTGTCGGAGGCCGTAGCAATCAGCCCCAGCATTTT.

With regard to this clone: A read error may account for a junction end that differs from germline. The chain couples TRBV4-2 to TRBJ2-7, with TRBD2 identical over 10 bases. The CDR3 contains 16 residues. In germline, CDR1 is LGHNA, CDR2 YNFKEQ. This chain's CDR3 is CASSEQIAGGPYEQHF. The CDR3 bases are TGTGCCAGCAGCGAGCAGATAGCGGGAGGACCCTACGAGCAGCACTTC.

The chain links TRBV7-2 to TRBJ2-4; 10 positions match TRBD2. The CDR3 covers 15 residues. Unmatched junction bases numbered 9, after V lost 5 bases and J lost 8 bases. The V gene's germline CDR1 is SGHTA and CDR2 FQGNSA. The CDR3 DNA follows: TGTGCCAGCAGCCCTAGATTAGCGGGAGGAGACATTCAGTACTTC. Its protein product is CASSPRLAGGDIQYF.

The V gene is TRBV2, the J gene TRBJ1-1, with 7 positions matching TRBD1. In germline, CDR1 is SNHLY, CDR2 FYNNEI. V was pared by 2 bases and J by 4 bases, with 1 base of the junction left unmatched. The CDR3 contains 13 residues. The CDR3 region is CASSERGLTEAFF. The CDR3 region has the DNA TGTGCCAGCAGTGAAAGGGGGCTCACTGAAGCTTTCTTT.

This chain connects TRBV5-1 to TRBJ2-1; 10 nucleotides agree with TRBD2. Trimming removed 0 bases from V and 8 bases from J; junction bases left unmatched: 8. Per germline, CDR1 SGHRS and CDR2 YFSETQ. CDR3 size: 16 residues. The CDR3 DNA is TGCGCCAGCAGCTTGGATGCAGCTAGCGGGAGACATGAGCAGTTCTTC. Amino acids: CASSLDAASGRHEQFF.

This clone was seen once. For the CDR3, the DNA is TGTGCCAGCAGCCAAGAATTGTATTCCTACGAGCAGTACTTC. It yields the protein CASSQELYSYEQYF. The chain combines TRBV4-2 with TRBJ2-7; D is ambiguous. Deletions cut 0 bases from V and 1 base from J, with 7 bases between. The CDR3 has 14 residues. Germline values: CDR1 LGHNA, CDR2 YNFKEQ.

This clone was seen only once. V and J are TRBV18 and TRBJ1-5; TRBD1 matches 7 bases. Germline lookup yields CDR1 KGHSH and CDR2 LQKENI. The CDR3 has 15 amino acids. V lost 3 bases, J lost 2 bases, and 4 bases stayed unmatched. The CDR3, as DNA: TGTGCCAGCTCACCCACAGGGGCAGGCAATCAGCCCCAGCATTTT. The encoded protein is CASSPTGAGNQPQHF.

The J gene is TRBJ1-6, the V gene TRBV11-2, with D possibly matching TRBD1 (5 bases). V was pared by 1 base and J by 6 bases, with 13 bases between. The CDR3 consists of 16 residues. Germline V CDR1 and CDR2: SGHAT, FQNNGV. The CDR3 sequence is CASSLVLAGLNSPLHF. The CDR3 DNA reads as TGTGCCAGCAGCTTAGTACTCGCAGGGCTTAATTCACCCCTCCACTTT.

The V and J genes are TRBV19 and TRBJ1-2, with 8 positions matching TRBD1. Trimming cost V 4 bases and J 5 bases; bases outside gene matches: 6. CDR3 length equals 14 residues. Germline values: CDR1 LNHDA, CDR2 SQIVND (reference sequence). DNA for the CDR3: TGTGCCAGTAGTACAGGGGGCGCGGGGTATGGCTACACCTTC. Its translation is CASSTGGAGYGYTF.

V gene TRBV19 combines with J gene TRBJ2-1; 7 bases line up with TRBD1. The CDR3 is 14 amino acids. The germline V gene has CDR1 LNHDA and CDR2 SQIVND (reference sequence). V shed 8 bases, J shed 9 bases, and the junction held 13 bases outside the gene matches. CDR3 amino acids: CASLEFETGPEQFF. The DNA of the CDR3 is TGTGCCAGTCTAGAGTTCGAGACAGGGCCTGAGCAGTTCTTC. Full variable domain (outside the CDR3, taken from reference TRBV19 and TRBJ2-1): DGGITQSPKYLFRKEGQNVTLSCEQNLNHDAMYWYRQDPGQGLRLIYYSQIVNDFQKGDIAEGYSVSREKKESFPLTVTSAQKNPTAFYLCASLEFETGPEQFFGPGTRLTVL.

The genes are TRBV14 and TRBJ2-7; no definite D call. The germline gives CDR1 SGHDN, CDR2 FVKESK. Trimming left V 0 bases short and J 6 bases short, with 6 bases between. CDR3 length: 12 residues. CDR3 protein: CASSQEFREQYF. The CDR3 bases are TGTGCCAGCAGCCAAGAGTTTCGCGAGCAGTACTTC.

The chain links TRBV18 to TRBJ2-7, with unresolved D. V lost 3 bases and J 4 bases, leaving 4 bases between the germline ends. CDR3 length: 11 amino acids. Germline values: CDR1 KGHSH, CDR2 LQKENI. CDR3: CASSPAYEQYF. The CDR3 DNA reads TGTGCCAGCTCACCGGCATACGAGCAGTACTTC.

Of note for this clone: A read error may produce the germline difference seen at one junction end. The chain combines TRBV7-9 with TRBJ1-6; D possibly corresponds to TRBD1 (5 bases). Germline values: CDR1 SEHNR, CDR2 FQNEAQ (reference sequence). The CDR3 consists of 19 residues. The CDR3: CSSSRPRSGLFSYNSPLHF. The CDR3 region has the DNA TGTTCCAGCAGCCGTCCGCGATCAGGGCTCTTCTCCTATAATTCACCCCTCCACTTT. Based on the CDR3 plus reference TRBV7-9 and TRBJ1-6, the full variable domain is DTGVSQNPRHKITKRGQNVTFRCDPISEHNRLYWYRQTLGQGPEFLTYFQNEAQLEKSRLLSDRFSAERPKGSFSTLEIQRTEQGDSAMYLCSSSRPRSGLFSYNSPLHFGNGTRLTVT.

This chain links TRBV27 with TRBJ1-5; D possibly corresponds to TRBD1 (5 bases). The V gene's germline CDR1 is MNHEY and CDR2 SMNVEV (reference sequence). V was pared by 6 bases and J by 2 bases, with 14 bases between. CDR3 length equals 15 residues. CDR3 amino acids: CASSFNGGGNQPQHF. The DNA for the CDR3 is TGTGCCAGCAGCTTCAACGGGGGAGGCAATCAGCCCCAGCATTTT.

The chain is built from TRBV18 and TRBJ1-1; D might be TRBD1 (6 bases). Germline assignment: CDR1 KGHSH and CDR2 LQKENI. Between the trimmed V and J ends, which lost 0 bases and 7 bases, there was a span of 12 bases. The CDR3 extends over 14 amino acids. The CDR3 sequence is CASSPPQGYGEAFF. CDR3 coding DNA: TGTGCCAGCTCACCACCGCAGGGGTACGGTGAAGCTTTCTTT.

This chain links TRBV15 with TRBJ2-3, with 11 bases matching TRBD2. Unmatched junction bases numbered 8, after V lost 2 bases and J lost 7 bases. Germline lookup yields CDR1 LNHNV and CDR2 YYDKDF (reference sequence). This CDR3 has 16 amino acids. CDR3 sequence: CATSRLAGGLENTQYF. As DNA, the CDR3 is TGTGCCACCAGCAGACTAGCGGGGGGTCTTGAGAATACGCAGTATTTT.

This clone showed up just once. CDR3 nucleotides: TGTGCCAGCAGCTGGACAGGGATTGATCAGCCCCAGCATTTT. Translation: CASSWTGIDQPQHF. The rearrangement links TRBV5-8 to TRBJ1-5; 8 bases are a match to TRBD1. Trimming at V came to 3 bases and at J to 5 bases, leaving 4 bases not matched to a gene. Germline values: CDR1 SGHTS, CDR2 YDEGEE. The length of the CDR3 is 14 residues.

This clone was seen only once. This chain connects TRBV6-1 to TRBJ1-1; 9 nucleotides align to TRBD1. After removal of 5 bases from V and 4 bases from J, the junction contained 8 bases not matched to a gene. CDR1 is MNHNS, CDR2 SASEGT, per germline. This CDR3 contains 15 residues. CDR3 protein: CASSSRTGEGTEAFF. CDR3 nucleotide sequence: TGTGCCAGCAGTTCTCGGACAGGGGAGGGCACTGAAGCTTTCTTT.

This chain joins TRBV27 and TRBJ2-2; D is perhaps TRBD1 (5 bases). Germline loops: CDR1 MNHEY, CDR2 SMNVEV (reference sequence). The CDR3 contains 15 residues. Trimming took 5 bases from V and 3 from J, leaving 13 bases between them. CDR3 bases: TGTGCCAGCAGTCCTACTGGACACTACACCGGGGAGCTGTTTTTT. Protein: CASSPTGHYTGELFF.